The next 21 T cell receptor beta chains were all read from a single sample in a study of CD8 T cells in Susac syndrome. Random-hexamer reverse transcription was applied to about 0.5 to 1 ug RNA. TCRdb used MiXCR to reprocess the immunoSEQ multiplex PCR reads, holding one entry per CDR3 protein. This sample has more than 150,000 distinct CDR3 sequences, with around 90% found just once. Sequenced material: CD4+ T cells from PBMCs. The source is a human donor in good health.

The chain recombines TRBV9 with TRBJ1-5; D remains ambiguous. Germline V lookup: CDR1 SGDLS, CDR2 YYNGEE. This CDR3 contains 14 residues. V lost 3 bases to trimming and J lost 4 bases, with 11 bases between them. CDR3 bases: TGTGCCAGCAGCGGGGTAGGGCCGAATCAGCCCCAGCATTTT. Translated, it gives CASSGVGPNQPQHF.

The rearrangement joins TRBV5-1 to TRBJ1-1, with unresolved D. The CDR3 spans 12 residues. V gave up 2 bases and J gave up 4 bases, with 6 bases separating them. The V gene's germline CDR1 is SGHRS and CDR2 YFSETQ. In nucleotides, the CDR3 is TGCGCCAGCAGCTTTAAGGGCACTGAAGCTTTCTTT. Residues: CASSFKGTEAFF.

The gene calls are TRBV12-3 or TRBV12-4 and TRBJ2-7, with 7 positions matching TRBD1. V trimming: 5 bases; J trimming: 6 bases; junction bases outside the gene matches: 7. The CDR3 spans 13 residues. This CDR3 is CASSLTTGPEQYF. As DNA, the CDR3 is TGTGCCAGCAGTCTTACGACAGGGCCCGAGCAGTACTTC.

The V call is TRBV11-1, the J call TRBJ2-7, with 9 bases lining up with TRBD1. Germline V CDR1 and CDR2: SGHAT, FQDESV (reference sequence). Trimming at V came to 5 bases and at J to 2 bases, leaving 7 bases not matched to a gene. The CDR3 runs 15 residues. CDR3 DNA: TGTGCCAGCAGCCGCCGAGGACAGGGGACCTACGAGCAGTACTTC. Translated: CASSRRGQGTYEQYF.

V usage is TRBV9 and J usage is TRBJ2-1; the D call may be TRBD1 or TRBD2 (5 bases each). CDR3 length: 16 residues. Trimming cost V 1 base and J 5 bases, with 16 bases left between them. Germline-derived CDR1 and CDR2 are SGDLS and YYNGEE. This chain's CDR3 is CASSVLGTAKDNEQFF. The CDR3 bases are TGTGCCAGCAGCGTATTAGGGACGGCAAAAGACAATGAGCAGTTCTTC.

The chain carries TRBV18 and TRBJ2-2; D uncertain. CDR3 size: 13 residues. CDR1 and CDR2 (germline): KGHSH, LQKENI. V dropped 3 bases and J dropped 5 bases, with 7 bases sitting between them. This CDR3 reads CASSPEQTGELFF. DNA for the CDR3: TGTGCCAGCTCACCCGAACAAACCGGGGAGCTGTTTTTT.

This clonotype was seen just once. The rearrangement links TRBV5-1 to TRBJ2-7, with D unresolved. Germline-derived CDR1 and CDR2 are SGHRS and YFSETQ. The germline V and J ends were trimmed by 4 bases and 0 bases, with 14 bases remaining between them. This CDR3 contains 15 residues. The CDR3 bases are TGCGCCAGCAGCACCGGATTTCCTAGCTCCTACGAGCAGTACTTC. This codes for CASSTGFPSSYEQYF.

The chain joins TRBV29-1 to TRBJ2-1, with a possible D match to TRBD2 (5 bases). In germline, CDR1 is SQVTM, CDR2 ANQGSEA. V lost 4 bases to trimming and J lost 8 bases, with 18 bases between them. The CDR3 totals 14 residues. The CDR3 DNA sequence: TGCAGCGTTGTACTGGACTCATTAGCTGATGAGCAGTTCTTC. Protein: CSVVLDSLADEQFF.

The rearrangement links TRBV29-1 to TRBJ1-3, with D hard to call. This CDR3 is 13 amino acids long. Germline values: CDR1 SQVTM, CDR2 ANQGSEA. The ends were cut back, 5 bases at V and 2 bases at J, with 10 bases in the middle. CDR3 in amino acids: CSVRAVTGNTIYF. DNA of the CDR3: TGCAGCGTTCGAGCTGTTACTGGAAACACCATATATTTT.

Only one count was recorded for this clonotype. The chain is built from TRBV27 and TRBJ2-2; 7 bases align to TRBD2. The germline CDR1 and CDR2 sequences are MNHEY and SMNVEV (reference sequence). With 5 bases clipped from V and 2 bases from J, the junction kept 11 bases outside the gene matches. This CDR3 spans 17 amino acids. The DNA of the CDR3 is TGTGCCAGCAGTGGGGGGGGAAACGGCCCCAACACCGGGGAGCTGTTTTTT. It specifies CASSGGGNGPNTGELFF.

This sequence joins TRBV18 and TRBJ2-2, with D hard to call. The CDR3 is 13 residues long. V gave up 2 bases and J gave up 7 bases, with 8 bases separating them. Per germline, CDR1 KGHSH and CDR2 LQKENI. CDR3 sequence: CASSPGVIGELFF. CDR3 bases: TGTGCCAGCTCACCAGGGGTAATCGGGGAGCTGTTTTTT.

The chain has TRBV21-1 and TRBJ1-5; TRBD1 is taken as the D call from the table, unchecked against the DNA. TRBV21-1 constitutes a pseudogene. This CDR3 is 14 amino acids long. The DNA for the CDR3 is TGTGCCAGCAGCTGGACAGGGGGCGATCAGCCCCAGCATTTT. Translated, it gives CASSWTGGDQPQHF.

V usage is TRBV4-1 and J usage is TRBJ2-7; no clear D gene. V lost 4 bases to trimming and J lost 2 bases, with 21 bases between them. Looked up from germline, CDR1 is MGHRA and CDR2 is YSYEKL. The CDR3 extends over 17 amino acids. For the CDR3, the DNA is TGCGCCAGCAGCCCAATAAGTTTAGGTCTACAACCCTACGAGCAGTACTTC. Translated, it gives CASSPISLGLQPYEQYF.

The CDR3 reads CASSFEDRYNEQFF. Written as DNA, the CDR3 is TGTGCCAGCAGTTTTGAGGACAGGTACAATGAGCAGTTCTTC. V gene TRBV12-3 or TRBV12-4 combines with J gene TRBJ2-1; 7 bases line up with TRBD1. The CDR3 loop spans 14 amino acids. V dropped 3 bases and J dropped 4; count of bases not matched to a gene: 3.

The genes are TRBV5-1 and TRBJ2-7; no clear D. Germline loops: CDR1 SGHRS, CDR2 YFSETQ. Trimming pared 4 bases from V and 3 bases from J, leaving 14 bases between. The CDR3 extends over 14 amino acids. Here the CDR3 reads CASSAAAPHYEQYF. Written as DNA, the CDR3 is TGCGCCAGCAGCGCGGCCGCCCCCCACTACGAGCAGTACTTC. The whole variable domain, remainder taken from reference TRBV5-1 and TRBJ2-7, is KAGVTQTPRYLIKTRGQQVTLSCSPISGHRSVSWYQQTPGQGLQFLFEYFSETQRNKGNFPGRFSGRQFSNSRSEMNVSTLELGDSALYLCASSAAAPHYEQYFGPGTRLTVT.

The chain uses TRBV5-1 and TRBJ2-6; 8 bases fit TRBD2. The CDR3 sequence is 17 residues long. Looked up from germline, CDR1 is SGHRS and CDR2 is YFSETQ. Unmatched junction bases numbered 8, after V lost 4 bases and J lost 2 bases. The DNA for the CDR3 is TGCGCCAGCAGCCCCACGGGGGGGAGCACTGGGGCCAACGTCCTGACTTTC. It codes for CASSPTGGSTGANVLTF.

The chain combines TRBV12-3 or TRBV12-4 with TRBJ1-1; no firm D call. V gave up 2 bases and J gave up 1 base, with 8 bases separating them. This CDR3 comprises 14 residues. CDR3 in DNA: TGTGCCAGCAGTTTAAACGTAGAGAACACTGAAGCTTTCTTT. Its protein product is CASSLNVENTEAFF.

This clonotype was observed a single time. The genes are TRBV6-5 and TRBJ2-3; D is possibly TRBD2 (6 bases). The CDR3 contains 15 residues. Germline V gene sequence: CDR1 MNHEY, CDR2 SVGAGI. V was clipped by 0 bases and J by 4 bases, with 11 bases between them. The CDR3 nucleotides are TGTGCCAGCAGTTACTCCGCCGGGGGAGCAGATACGCAGTATTTT. This sequence encodes CASSYSAGGADTQYF.

The gene calls are TRBV4-1 and TRBJ2-7, with D possibly TRBD1 on 5 matching bases. The CDR3 spans 16 residues. V lost 0 bases to trimming and J lost 2 bases, with 14 bases between them. Looked up from germline, CDR1 is MGHRA and CDR2 is YSYEKL. The DNA for the CDR3 is TGCGCCAGCAGCCAAGAACCCACAGGCTCACCCTACGAGCAGTACTTC. Translation gives CASSQEPTGSPYEQYF.

The DNA for the CDR3 is TGTGCCAGTAGTATAGTCGGGACAGGGGGCGGGGAGACCCAGTACTTC. Amino acids: CASSIVGTGGGETQYF. V usage is TRBV19 and J usage is TRBJ2-5, with TRBD1 matching over 12 bases. CDR1 and CDR2 from the germline V gene are LNHDA and SQIVND (reference sequence). CDR3 length: 16 amino acids. V was pared by 1 base and J by 5 bases, with 5 bases of the junction left unmatched. The entire variable domain, with the rest obtained from reference TRBV19 and TRBJ2-5, is as follows: DGGITQSPKYLFRKEGQNVTLSCEQNLNHDAMYWYRQDPGQGLRLIYYSQIVNDFQKGDIAEGYSVSREKKESFPLTVTSAQKNPTAFYLCASSIVGTGGGETQYFGPGTRLLVL.

The chain joins TRBV20-1 to TRBJ1-1; D gene ambiguous. This CDR3 has 11 amino acids. Trimming took 5 bases from V and 0 from J, leaving 4 bases between them. Per the germline V gene, CDR1 is DFQATT and CDR2 is SNEGSKA (reference sequence). CDR3 amino acids: CSARLNTEAFF. The CDR3 DNA reads TGCAGTGCTCGTTTGAACACTGAAGCTTTCTTT.